This TCR beta chain was captured in a study of blood T cell repertoires in COVID-19. Method: immunoSEQ multiplex PCR; TCRdb's copy keeps in-frame clones and lacks some. The top ten hold approximately 15% of the sample, which has tens of thousands of clones, around 82% seen once. CDR1 and CDR2 from the germline V gene are SEHNR and FQNEAQ (reference sequence). The CDR3 has 14 residues. Trimming left V 4 bases short and J 2 bases short, with 8 bases between. The TCR was taken from a man between 65 and 85 years old with acute or convalescent COVID-19. Sequences were obtained from peripheral blood. The chain is built from TRBV7-9 and TRBJ1-4, with D tentatively TRBD1 (6 bases). The CDR3 here is CASSSTGTNEKLFF. The DNA for the CDR3 is TGTGCCAGCAGCTCGACAGGCACTAATGAAAAACTGTTTTTT.